This note documents a single T cell receptor beta chain sequence. This sample is drawn from a study of CD8+ T cells in alopecia areata. Turning to the study itself: Treated patients were dosed with oral tofacitinib, taking 5 to 10 mg twice daily.

Germline trimming cut 1 base from V and 2 bases from J; bases unmatched to any gene: 5. Germline lookup yields CDR1 SGHTA and CDR2 FQGNSA. CDR3 length: 16 residues. Reverse transcription of extracted RNA yielded cDNA, which provided the sequencing template. The data were produced by immunoSEQ multiplex PCR, yet TCRdb's version contains in-frame clones alone and is incomplete. The sample holds around 250,000 clones, under 70% seen once. The clonotype was recovered from a human donor with alopecia areata. The rearrangement links TRBV7-2 to TRBJ1-3, with 7 bases matching TRBD1. This material consisted of CD4+ T cells sorted from blood, taken at week 0. Here the CDR3 DNA reads TGTGCCAGCAGCTTAGAAAACACAGGGGCTGGAAACACCATATATTTT. Translation gives CASSLENTGAGNTIYF. The full variable domain, its missing parts supplied by reference TRBV7-2 and TRBJ1-3, is GAGVSQSPSNKVTEKGKDVELRCDPISGHTALYWYRQSLGQGLEFLIYFQGNSAPDKSGLPSDRFSAERTGGSVSTLTIQRTQQEDSAVYLCASSLENTGAGNTIYFGEGSWLTVV.